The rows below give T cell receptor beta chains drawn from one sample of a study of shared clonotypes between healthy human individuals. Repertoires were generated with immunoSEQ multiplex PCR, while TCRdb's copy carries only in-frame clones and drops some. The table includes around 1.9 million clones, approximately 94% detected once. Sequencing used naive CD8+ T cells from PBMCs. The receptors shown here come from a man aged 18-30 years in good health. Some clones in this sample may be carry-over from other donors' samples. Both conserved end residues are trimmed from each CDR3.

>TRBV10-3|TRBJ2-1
AISDKAGTSGRNIINEQF
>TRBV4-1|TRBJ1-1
ASSQRLNTEAF
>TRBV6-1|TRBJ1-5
ASSEGALNNQPQH
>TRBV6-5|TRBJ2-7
ASSPSGPSYEQY
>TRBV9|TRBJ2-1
ASSVGRGSYNEQF
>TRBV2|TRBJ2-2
ASSERDDYTGELF
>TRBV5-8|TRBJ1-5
ASSLGQGGPGNQPQH
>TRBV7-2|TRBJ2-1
ATSRGLAVYNEQF
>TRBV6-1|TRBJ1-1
ASSLKEGSNTEAF
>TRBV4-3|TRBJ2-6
ASSQTSFPSGANVLT
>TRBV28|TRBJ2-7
ASSYEGLYEQY
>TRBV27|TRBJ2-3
ASSSGTTQY
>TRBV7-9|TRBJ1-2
ASSLQGVGYT
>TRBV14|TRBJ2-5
ASSQGVTRDQETQY
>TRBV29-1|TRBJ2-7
SGPGQGASEQY
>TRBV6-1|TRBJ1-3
ASSGGDGLVY
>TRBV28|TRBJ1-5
ASSLWDSNQPQH
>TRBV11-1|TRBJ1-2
ATSWRGNYGYT